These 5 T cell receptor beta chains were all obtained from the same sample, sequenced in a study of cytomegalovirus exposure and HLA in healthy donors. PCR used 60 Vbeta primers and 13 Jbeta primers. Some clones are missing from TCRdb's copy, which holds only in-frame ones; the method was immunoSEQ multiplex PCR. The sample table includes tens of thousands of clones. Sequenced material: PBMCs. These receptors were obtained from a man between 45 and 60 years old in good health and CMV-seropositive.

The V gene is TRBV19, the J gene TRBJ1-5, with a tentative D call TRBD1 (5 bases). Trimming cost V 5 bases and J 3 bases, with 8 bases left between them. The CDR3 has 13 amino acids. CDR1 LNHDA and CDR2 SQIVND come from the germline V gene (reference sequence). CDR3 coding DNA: TGTGCCAGTAGTCGGGACTTCAATCAGCCCCAGCATTTT. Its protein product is CASSRDFNQPQHF.

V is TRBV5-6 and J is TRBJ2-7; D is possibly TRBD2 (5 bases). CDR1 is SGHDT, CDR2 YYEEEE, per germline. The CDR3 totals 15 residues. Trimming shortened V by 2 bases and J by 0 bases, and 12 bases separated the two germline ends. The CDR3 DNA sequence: TGTGCCAGCAGCTTTTTCGCGGGCCTCTCCTACGAGCAGTACTTC. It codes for CASSFFAGLSYEQYF.

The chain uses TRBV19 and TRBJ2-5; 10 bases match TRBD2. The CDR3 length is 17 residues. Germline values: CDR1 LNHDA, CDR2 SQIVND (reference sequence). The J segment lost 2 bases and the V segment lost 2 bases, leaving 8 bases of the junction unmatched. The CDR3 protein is CASSISFGTSVQETQYF. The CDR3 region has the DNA TGTGCCAGTAGTATATCCTTCGGGACTAGCGTACAAGAGACCCAGTACTTC.

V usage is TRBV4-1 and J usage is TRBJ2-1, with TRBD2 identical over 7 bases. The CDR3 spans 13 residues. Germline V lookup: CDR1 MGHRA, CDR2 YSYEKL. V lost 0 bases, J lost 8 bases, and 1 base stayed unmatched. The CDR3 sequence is CASSQEGRDEQFF. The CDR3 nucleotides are TGCGCCAGCAGCCAAGAGGGGAGGGATGAGCAGTTCTTC.

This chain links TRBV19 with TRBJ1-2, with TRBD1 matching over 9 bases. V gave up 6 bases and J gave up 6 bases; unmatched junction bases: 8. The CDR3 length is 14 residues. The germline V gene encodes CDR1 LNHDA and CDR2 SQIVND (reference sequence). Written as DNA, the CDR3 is TGTGCCAGTAGCTTCCTACAGGGGGCGGATGGCTACACCTTC. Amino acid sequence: CASSFLQGADGYTF.